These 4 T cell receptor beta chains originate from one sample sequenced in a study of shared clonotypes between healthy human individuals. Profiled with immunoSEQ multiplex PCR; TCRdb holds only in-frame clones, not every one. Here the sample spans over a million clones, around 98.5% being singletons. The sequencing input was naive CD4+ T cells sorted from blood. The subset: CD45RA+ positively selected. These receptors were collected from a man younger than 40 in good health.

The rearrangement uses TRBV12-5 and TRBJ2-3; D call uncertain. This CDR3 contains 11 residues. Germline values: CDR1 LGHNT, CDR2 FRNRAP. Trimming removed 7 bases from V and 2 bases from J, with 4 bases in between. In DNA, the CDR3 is TGTGCTAGTGCCTACACAGATACGCAGTATTTT. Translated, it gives CASAYTDTQYF. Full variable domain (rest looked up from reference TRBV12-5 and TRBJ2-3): DARVTQTPRHKVTEMGQEVTMRCQPILGHNTVFWYRQTMMQGLELLAYFRNRAPLDDSGMPKDRFSAEMPDATLATLKIQPSEPRDSAVYFCASAYTDTQYFGPGTRLTVL.

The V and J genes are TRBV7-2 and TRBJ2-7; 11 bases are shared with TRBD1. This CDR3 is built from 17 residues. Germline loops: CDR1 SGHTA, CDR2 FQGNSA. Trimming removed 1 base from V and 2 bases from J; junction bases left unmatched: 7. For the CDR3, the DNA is TGTGCCAGCAGCTTAGTATCGGACAGGGGGCTACCCTACGAGCAGTACTTC. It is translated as CASSLVSDRGLPYEQYF.

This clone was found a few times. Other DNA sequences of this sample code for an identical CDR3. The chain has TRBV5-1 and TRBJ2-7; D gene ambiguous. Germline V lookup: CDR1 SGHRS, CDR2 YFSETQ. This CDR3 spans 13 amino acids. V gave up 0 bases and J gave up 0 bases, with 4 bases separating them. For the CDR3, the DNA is TGCGCCAGCAGCTTGGTGGGCTCCTACGAGCAGTACTTC. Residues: CASSLVGSYEQYF.

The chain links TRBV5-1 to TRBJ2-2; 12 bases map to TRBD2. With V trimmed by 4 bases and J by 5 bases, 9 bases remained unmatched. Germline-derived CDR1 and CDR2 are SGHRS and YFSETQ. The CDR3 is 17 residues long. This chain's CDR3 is CASSKRLAGDRTGELFF. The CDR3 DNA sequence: TGCGCCAGCAGCAAGAGACTAGCGGGAGATCGGACCGGGGAGCTGTTTTTT.